This T cell receptor beta chain was sequenced for a study of T cells in Graves' hyperthyroidism and ophthalmopathy. This clonotype has at least ten counts. No antigen is known for it. Findings of the study overall: Most thyroid clonotypes expanded above 0.001 were also detected in blood.

Looked up from germline, CDR1 is MNHNS and CDR2 is SASEGT. V lost 3 bases to trimming and J lost 9 bases; unmatched junction nucleotides: 8. The CDR3 has 15 amino acids. There were TCR beta CDR3 regions amplified from RNA transcripts. HTBI primers drove first-round RT-PCR of the TCR CDR3. TCRdb called the multiplex PCR reads again in MiXCR, with one record for every CDR3 protein. The sample has 270,000 or so distinct CDR3 sequences, 13% to 15% seen once; the top ten hold around 31%. With a duration under 2 months, the hyperthyroidism was newly diagnosed in patients aged 18 to 65. In making diagnoses, clinical symptoms, serum thyroxine and TRAb, thyroid ultrasound and orbital computed tomography were all used.

The specimen was blood. V and J are TRBV6-1 and TRBJ2-1, with 10 bases fitting TRBD2. This sequence originates from a woman aged 45-65 years with Graves' hyperthyroidism that later progressed to Graves' ophthalmopathy. CDR3 loop: CASSELRVAGGEQFF. In DNA, the CDR3 is TGTGCCAGCAGTGAGCTTCGGGTAGCGGGAGGTGAGCAGTTCTTC.